This passage covers 8 T cell receptor beta chains from one sample sequenced in a study of OX40 agonist ivuxolimab in advanced cancers. Measured with immunoSEQ multiplex PCR; TCRdb has only the in-frame clones, and not every one. Here the sample spans 68,000 or so clones, 65% to 90% being singletons. The source material was CD4+ or CD8+ T cells sorted from blood, sampled in a trial of the OX40 agonist ivuxolimab. The receptors shown here come from an adult with an advanced solid tumor such as melanoma, head and neck, liver or kidney cancer.

This chain joins TRBV5-5 and TRBJ1-1, with D uncertain. Germline-derived CDR1 and CDR2 are SGHKS and YYEKEE (reference sequence). The CDR3 has 13 residues. V shed 0 bases and J shed 0 bases, with 3 bases lying between them. The CDR3 sequence: CASSLVLNTEAFF. The CDR3 DNA sequence: TGTGCCAGCAGCTTGGTCCTGAACACTGAAGCTTTCTTT. The variable domain in full, with the rest retrieved from reference TRBV5-5 and TRBJ1-1, is DAGVTQSPTHLIKTRGQQVTLRCSPISGHKSVSWYQQVLGQGPQFIFQYYEKEERGRGNFPDRFSARQFPNYSSELNVNALLLGDSALYLCASSLVLNTEAFFGQGTRLTVV.

This clone has only one observation. This rearrangement joins TRBV6-1 to TRBJ1-4, with D tentatively TRBD1 (5 bases). From germline, CDR1 is MNHNS and CDR2 SASEGT. The ends were cut back, 5 bases at V and 6 bases at J, with 10 bases in the middle. The CDR3 is 13 residues long. CDR3 loop: CASSQGVDEKLFF. The CDR3 DNA reads as TGTGCCAGCAGTCAAGGGGTTGATGAAAAACTGTTTTTT.

V is TRBV5-8 and J is TRBJ1-5; 11 bases are a match to TRBD1. Germline CDR1 is SGHTS and CDR2 is YDEGEE. With 4 bases clipped from V and 6 bases from J, the junction kept 3 bases outside the gene matches. The length of the CDR3 is 14 residues. CDR3 sequence: CASSRDRGFQPQHF. CDR3 sequence (DNA): TGTGCCAGCAGCCGGGACAGGGGGTTTCAGCCCCAGCATTTT.

This clone was recorded once. This rearrangement joins TRBV5-1 to TRBJ2-7; D remains ambiguous. Trimming removed 0 bases at V and 0 bases at J, with 1 base between. Per the germline V gene, CDR1 is SGHRS and CDR2 is YFSETQ. The CDR3 contains 12 residues. CDR3 coding DNA: TGCGCCAGCAGCTTGGTCTCCTACGAGCAGTACTTC. Translation: CASSLVSYEQYF.

This sequence joins TRBV5-1 and TRBJ2-6; 9 nucleotides align to TRBD1. The CDR3 has 18 amino acids. The junction had 8 bases not matched to a gene; V was cut back by 4 bases and J by 0 bases. The V gene's germline CDR1 is SGHRS and CDR2 YFSETQ. The CDR3 nucleotides read TGCGCCAGCAGCGCCACCGGGACAGGGAGCTCTGGGGCCAACGTCCTGACTTTC. Translating gives CASSATGTGSSGANVLTF. The full variable domain, its missing parts supplied by reference TRBV5-1 and TRBJ2-6, is KAGVTQTPRYLIKTRGQQVTLSCSPISGHRSVSWYQQTPGQGLQFLFEYFSETQRNKGNFPGRFSGRQFSNSRSEMNVSTLELGDSALYLCASSATGTGSSGANVLTFGAGSRLTVL.

The V gene is TRBV29-1, the J gene TRBJ2-1; D might be TRBD2 (6 bases). Trimming pared 6 bases from V and 1 base from J, leaving 16 bases between. Germline loops: CDR1 SQVTM, CDR2 ANQGSEA. The CDR3 is 15 amino acids. The CDR3 nucleotides read TGCAGCGTACTCGGACTAAGCGATTCCTACAATGAGCAGTTCTTC. It codes for CSVLGLSDSYNEQFF.

The V gene is TRBV5-4, the J gene TRBJ2-1, with D possibly matching TRBD1 (5 bases). Trimming pared 4 bases from V and 1 base from J, leaving 21 bases between. The germline gives CDR1 SGHNT, CDR2 YYREEE (reference sequence). This CDR3 has 18 amino acids. The CDR3, as DNA: TGTGCCAGCAGCGACACATCCAGACCAGGGAAGTCCTACAATGAGCAGTTCTTC. This sequence encodes CASSDTSRPGKSYNEQFF.

The gene calls are TRBV5-6 and TRBJ2-1; D not certain. With 2 bases removed from V and 1 base from J, the gap between germline ends came to 7 bases. CDR3 size: 14 residues. Germline CDR1 reads SGHDT; CDR2 reads YYEEEE. The CDR3 nucleotides read TGTGCCAGCAGCTTAGGATTTTCCTACAATGAGCAGTTCTTC. This gives the protein CASSLGFSYNEQFF.